These 26 T cell receptor beta chains were sequenced from one sample in a study of blood T cell repertoires in COVID-19. Assay used: immunoSEQ multiplex PCR; TCRdb lists only in-frame clones, some missing. The sample records about 140,000 clones, about 83% being singletons. Sequenced input: peripheral blood. Every receptor here comes from a middle-aged woman with acute or convalescent COVID-19.

In this sample, this clone turned up a few times. V usage is TRBV27 and J usage is TRBJ1-2; tentatively, D is TRBD1 (6 bases). This CDR3 is built from 13 residues. Trimming took off 5 bases at V and 8 bases at J, with 15 bases between the two ends. Germline CDR1 is MNHEY and CDR2 is SMNVEV (reference sequence). DNA for the CDR3: TGTGCCAGCAGTCCTACAGGGTGGAAGGGCTACACCTTC. Translated, it gives CASSPTGWKGYTF.

V usage is TRBV4-3 and J usage is TRBJ1-6; D might be TRBD1 (6 bases). CDR1 is LGHNA and CDR2 is YSLEER in the germline V gene. The germline V and J ends were trimmed by 1 base and 10 bases, with 20 bases remaining between them. This CDR3 has 17 residues. The CDR3 is CASSQAPAGAGGSPLHF. CDR3 bases: TGCGCCAGCAGCCAAGCCCCCGCGGGGGCGGGCGGATCACCCCTCCACTTT.

This chain connects TRBV28 to TRBJ2-3; 11 positions agree with TRBD2. The CDR3 has 14 residues. Germline CDR1 MDHEN, CDR2 SYDVKM. Unmatched junction bases numbered 7, after V lost 11 bases and J lost 3 bases. As DNA, the CDR3 is TGTGCCGCAAAACTAGCGGGGGAGACAGATACGCAGTATTTT. Residues: CAAKLAGETDTQYF. Full variable domain (missing parts from reference TRBV28 and TRBJ2-3): DVKVTQSSRYLVKRTGEKVFLECVQDMDHENMFWYRQDPGLGLRLIYFSYDVKMKEKGDIPEGYSVSREKKERFSLILESASTNQTSMYLCAAKLAGETDTQYFGPGTRLTVL.

The rearrangement joins TRBV7-9 to TRBJ1-2, with 7 nucleotides matching TRBD1. The CDR3 is 12 amino acids. The germline gives CDR1 SEHNR, CDR2 FQNEAQ (reference sequence). Trimming cost V 5 bases and J 7 bases; bases outside gene matches: 4. The DNA for the CDR3 is TGTGCCAGCAGCCGGACAGGTCCTGGCTACACCTTC. Amino acid sequence: CASSRTGPGYTF.

The J gene is TRBJ2-2, the V gene TRBV7-9, with TRBD1 identical over 7 bases. The CDR3 consists of 16 residues. After removal of 5 bases from V and 0 bases from J, the junction contained 6 bases not matched to a gene. Looked up from germline, CDR1 is SEHNR and CDR2 is FQNEAQ (reference sequence). The CDR3 protein is CASSPTGNANTGELFF. The CDR3 DNA follows: TGTGCCAGCAGCCCGACAGGGAACGCGAACACCGGGGAGCTGTTTTTT.

This sequence joins TRBV25-1 and TRBJ1-1; no clear D. Germline-derived CDR1 and CDR2 are MGHDK and SYGVNS. This CDR3 is 13 amino acids long. V lost 6 bases and J 5 bases, leaving 13 bases between the germline ends. The CDR3 protein is CASRPRLGTEAFF. CDR3 DNA sequence: TGTGCCAGCAGGCCAAGACTAGGAACTGAAGCTTTCTTT.

The CDR3 is CASSPDRVWGYTF. The CDR3 nucleotides are TGCGCCAGCAGCCCGGACAGGGTCTGGGGCTACACCTTC. The chain is built from TRBV5-1 and TRBJ1-2; 8 bases agree with TRBD1. Germline CDR1 reads SGHRS; CDR2 reads YFSETQ. With V trimmed by 4 bases and J by 8 bases, 7 bases remained unmatched. The CDR3 sequence is 13 residues long.

The V call is TRBV4-2, the J call TRBJ2-2, with 8 bases lining up with TRBD2. Germline V CDR1 and CDR2: LGHNA, YNFKEQ. The CDR3 spans 14 residues. V lost 5 bases, J lost 7 bases, and 6 bases stayed unmatched. As DNA, the CDR3 is TGTGCCAGCAGCGTTCCGGGGGGGGTCGGGGAGCTGTTTTTT. Its translation is CASSVPGGVGELFF.

CDR3: CASRLAPGVLANNEQFF. The CDR3 DNA reads as TGTGCAAGTCGCTTAGCCCCCGGGGTCCTAGCCAACAATGAGCAGTTCTTC. This chain links TRBV12-2 with TRBJ2-1; the D segment call TRBD2 is taken from the table without a DNA check. TRBV12-2 is reported as a pseudogene. This CDR3 is 17 amino acids long.

J is TRBJ2-5 and V is TRBV7-3; 9 bases match TRBD1. J was trimmed by 0 bases and V by 5 bases; bases with no gene match: 7. CDR1 and CDR2 from the germline V gene are SGHTA and FQGTGA. The CDR3 runs 16 residues. The CDR3 DNA reads TGTGCCAGCAGCCCGTACGGGACAGGGCACCAAGAGACCCAGTACTTC. The encoded protein is CASSPYGTGHQETQYF.

CDR3 bases: TGTGCCAGCAGTGAAGCCGGGATAGGATATGGCTACACCTTC. It translates to CASSEAGIGYGYTF. V is TRBV6-1 and J is TRBJ1-2, with unresolved D. Germline CDR1 is MNHNS and CDR2 is SASEGT. V was cut by 0 bases and J by 5 bases, with 10 bases left in between. This CDR3 has 14 amino acids.

The chain recombines TRBV7-6 with TRBJ2-1; 16 nucleotides align to TRBD2. CDR1 and CDR2 (germline): SGHVS, FNYEAQ. The CDR3 has 15 amino acids. J lost 8 bases, V lost 3 bases, and 1 base had no gene match. The chain's CDR3 is CASSLGLAGGDEQFF. CDR3 coding DNA: TGTGCCAGCAGCTTGGGACTAGCGGGGGGGGATGAGCAGTTCTTC.

The genes are TRBV30 and TRBJ1-1; D may be TRBD1 (6 bases). This CDR3 is 11 amino acids long. The germline V and J ends were trimmed by 2 bases and 10 bases, with 11 bases remaining between them. Germline V gene lookup returns CDR1 GTSNPN and CDR2 SVGIG (reference sequence). This CDR3 is CAWSLGQSAFF. The CDR3 nucleotides read TGTGCCTGGAGTCTGGGACAATCAGCTTTCTTT.

This rearrangement joins TRBV11-2 to TRBJ1-1; D perhaps matches TRBD1 (5 bases). The CDR3 totals 13 residues. The germline gives CDR1 SGHAT, CDR2 FQNNGV. Trimming took 3 bases from V and 12 from J, leaving 17 bases between them. The CDR3 DNA reads as TGTGCCAGCAGCTTTTCCCAGGGTGAGATCACTTTCTTT. Translated, it gives CASSFSQGEITFF.

The chain carries TRBV10-3 and TRBJ1-2, with a tentative D call TRBD1 (5 bases). Germline values: CDR1 ENHRY, CDR2 SYGVKD. V was clipped by 4 bases and J by 2 bases, with 20 bases between them. The CDR3 is 17 amino acids. The CDR3 sequence is CAISVGGQGIANYGYTF. Here the CDR3 DNA reads TGTGCCATCAGTGTAGGAGGGCAGGGTATAGCGAACTATGGCTACACCTTC.

V and J are TRBV7-2 and TRBJ2-7; 8 nucleotides match TRBD1. The CDR3 loop spans 16 amino acids. Germline V lookup: CDR1 SGHTA, CDR2 FQGNSA. V shed 1 base, J shed 2 bases, and the junction held 7 bases outside the gene matches. The CDR3 protein is CASSLVVGGQAYEQYF. The CDR3 DNA reads TGTGCCAGCAGCTTAGTGGTGGGGGGACAGGCCTACGAGCAGTACTTC.

Only one count was recorded for this clone. The V gene is TRBV7-9, the J gene TRBJ1-1; possible D gene TRBD1, 5 bases. There are 15 residues in the CDR3. Germline loops: CDR1 SEHNR, CDR2 FQNEAQ (reference sequence). Trimming shortened V by 5 bases and J by 5 bases, and 18 bases separated the two germline ends. The CDR3 DNA reads TGTGCCAGCAGCCCTCCAGGGACCGGGAGGACTGAAGCTTTCTTT. This gives the protein CASSPPGTGRTEAFF.

This chain connects TRBV7-9 to TRBJ1-2, with TRBD1 as a possible D gene (5 bases). Deletions cut 1 base from V and 6 bases from J, with 15 bases between. The CDR3 length is 15 residues. Germline CDR1 and CDR2: SEHNR and FQNEAQ (reference sequence). The CDR3 sequence is CASSLVSGLWDGYTF. CDR3 coding DNA: TGTGCCAGCAGCTTAGTTTCAGGGTTATGGGATGGCTACACCTTC.

This clone was seen only once. The genes are TRBV7-2 and TRBJ1-1; weak D call: TRBD1 (6 bases). Germline V gene data show CDR1 as SGHTA and CDR2 as FQGNSA. V was cut by 4 bases and J by 2 bases, with 17 bases left in between. The CDR3 has 16 residues. CDR3 nucleotide sequence: TGTGCCAGCAGCTCGAGCGGACAGCTGACAAACACTGAAGCTTTCTTT. Its translation is CASSSSGQLTNTEAFF.

A single count supports this clone. The chain uses TRBV5-6 and TRBJ1-2, with D uncertain. V was shortened by 1 base and J by 6 bases, with 16 bases between the two germline ends. Germline V gives CDR1 SGHDT, CDR2 YYEEEE. CDR3 length equals 15 residues. The CDR3 nucleotides read TGTGCCAGCAGCTTGCCGACGGCGGCCATCCATGGCTACACCTTC. Protein sequence: CASSLPTAAIHGYTF.

The V and J genes are TRBV6-1 and TRBJ2-5; 8 bases align to TRBD2. CDR1 MNHNS and CDR2 SASEGT come from the germline V gene. The CDR3 totals 15 residues. V lost 1 base and J lost 0; bases outside the gene matches: 1. The CDR3 region is CASSEVSGNQETQYF. CDR3 in DNA: TGTGCCAGCAGTGAAGTTAGCGGGAACCAAGAGACCCAGTACTTC.

This chain uses TRBV10-2 with TRBJ1-6; tentatively, D is TRBD1 (5 bases). Trimming removed 4 bases from V and 7 bases from J, with 11 bases in between. In germline, CDR1 is WSHSY, CDR2 SAAADI. This CDR3 region has 14 residues. In DNA form, the CDR3 reads TGCGCCAGCAGTGGTGCAGGGCGAAATTCACCCCTCCACTTT. It yields the protein CASSGAGRNSPLHF.

The rearrangement uses TRBV6-6 and TRBJ1-2, with TRBD1 matching over 10 bases. CDR1 is MNHNY, CDR2 SVGAGI, per germline (reference sequence). This CDR3 spans 14 amino acids. The junction had 5 bases not matched to a gene; V was cut back by 6 bases and J by 4 bases. This CDR3 reads CASSDRGLFYGYTF. The CDR3 DNA reads TGTGCCAGCAGCGACAGGGGGCTTTTCTATGGCTACACCTTC.

The chain uses TRBV19 and TRBJ1-2, with 8 bases matching TRBD1. CDR1 LNHDA and CDR2 SQIVND come from the germline V gene (reference sequence). The CDR3 consists of 15 residues. Unmatched junction bases numbered 6, after V lost 6 bases and J lost 0 bases. CDR3 residues: CASRSGQVSNYGYTF. The CDR3 DNA sequence: TGTGCCAGTAGATCGGGACAGGTATCTAACTATGGCTACACCTTC.

Only a few counts were recorded for this clone. The chain employs TRBV28 and TRBJ1-5; possibly TRBD1 for D (6 bases). Trimming removed 6 bases at V and 0 bases at J, with 9 bases between. The CDR3 has 14 amino acids. Germline loops: CDR1 MDHEN, CDR2 SYDVKM. The CDR3 is CASSQGYSNQPQHF. CDR3 bases: TGTGCCAGCAGCCAGGGGTATAGCAATCAGCCCCAGCATTTT.

The J gene is TRBJ1-2, the V gene TRBV6-5, with a tentative D call TRBD1 (5 bases). The CDR3 runs 15 residues. Germline V gene sequence: CDR1 MNHEY, CDR2 SVGAGI. The V end was cut by 3 bases, the J end by 8 bases, with 19 bases between. DNA for the CDR3: TGTGCCAGCAGTTATAGTCGGGCAGGGCCAGGAGGCTACACCTTC. This encodes CASSYSRAGPGGYTF.